This paragraph covers one T cell receptor beta chain sequence. The data are from a study of blood T cell repertoires in COVID-19. Study details: The United States, Italy and Spain provided the acute and convalescent COVID-19 samples.

In Seattle, patients joined the study during active infection and were tracked longitudinally. The repertoire was sequenced with immunoSEQ multiplex PCR; TCRdb's copy has only in-frame clones and lacks some. The repertoire consists of approximately 63,000 clones, with roughly nine tenths occurring once and the leading ten covering about a sixth. Germline CDR1 KGHSH, CDR2 LQKENI. The CDR3 is made up of 16 amino acids. With 6 bases removed from V and 2 bases from J, the gap between germline ends came to 17 bases. The specimen was peripheral blood. The chain is built from TRBV18 and TRBJ1-3; tentative D call: TRBD1 (6 bases). This clonotype originated in a woman aged 60-70 years with COVID-19, enrolled during active disease. The CDR3 region is CASSQRGGAAGNTIYF. CDR3 nucleotide sequence: TGTGCCAGCTCCCAAAGGGGGGGCGCAGCTGGAAACACCATATATTTT.